The 8 T cell receptor beta chains below all came from one sample that was sequenced in a study of cytomegalovirus exposure and HLA in healthy donors. TCRdb's table, derived via immunoSEQ multiplex PCR, lists solely in-frame clones and lacks some. This table has 120,000 to 150,000 clones, 85% to 90% appearing once. The material sequenced was PBMCs. The receptors were sampled from a man aged 18 to 29 in good health and CMV-seronegative.

The V and J genes are TRBV29-1 and TRBJ2-3, with D tentatively TRBD1 (6 bases). Germline CDR1 SQVTM, CDR2 ANQGSEA. Trimming stripped 1 base from V and 0 bases from J, with 11 bases between. The CDR3 has 15 amino acids. The CDR3 loop is CSVEGQALSTDTQYF. CDR3 in DNA: TGCAGCGTTGAAGGACAGGCCCTTAGCACAGATACGCAGTATTTT.

The CDR3 loop is CASSLQDTQYF. The CDR3 coding sequence is TGTGCCAGCAGCTTGCAAGATACGCAGTATTTT. V gene TRBV5-4 combines with J gene TRBJ2-3; D gene unclear. The CDR3 is 11 amino acids. Germline lookup yields CDR1 SGHNT and CDR2 YYREEE (reference sequence). The V gene lost 1 base and the J gene lost 5 bases, with 2 bases spanning the gap.

V usage is TRBV11-2 and J usage is TRBJ2-3; D is unresolved. V lost 3 bases to trimming and J lost 6 bases, with 10 bases between them. Germline CDR1 and CDR2: SGHAT and FQNNGV. The CDR3 consists of 13 residues. In DNA form, the CDR3 reads TGTGCCAGCAGCTTCCAACGGTGGGATACGCAGTATTTT. This codes for CASSFQRWDTQYF.

The chain uses TRBV7-2 and TRBJ2-5; 8 positions match TRBD1. The CDR3 sequence is 13 residues long. Germline V gives CDR1 SGHTA, CDR2 FQGNSA. V was clipped by 5 bases and J by 5 bases; unmatched bases: 4. CDR3 sequence reads: CASSKGQAETQYF. The CDR3 DNA is TGTGCCAGCAGCAAGGGACAGGCGGAGACCCAGTACTTC.

The chain is built from TRBV6-4 and TRBJ2-1; TRBD1 matches at 8 bases. The germline CDR1 and CDR2 sequences are MRHNA and SNTAGT. CDR3 length equals 15 residues. V lost 6 bases and J lost 8; bases outside the gene matches: 12. This CDR3 reads CASRARTGSTHEQFF. DNA for the CDR3: TGTGCCAGCAGAGCCCGGACAGGGAGTACACATGAGCAGTTCTTC.

V gene TRBV5-5 combines with J gene TRBJ1-6; 9 nucleotides match TRBD1. Germline V gives CDR1 SGHKS, CDR2 YYEKEE (reference sequence). The CDR3 is 15 residues long. After removal of 5 bases from V and 9 bases from J, the junction contained 9 bases not matched to a gene. This CDR3 reads CASRMTGGQGSPLHF. CDR3 coding DNA: TGTGCCAGCAGGATGACAGGGGGACAGGGTTCACCCCTCCACTTT.

This sequence joins TRBV2 and TRBJ1-2; TRBD1 matches at 7 bases. The germline gives CDR1 SNHLY, CDR2 FYNNEI. V lost 6 bases to trimming and J lost 1 base; unmatched junction nucleotides: 5. This CDR3 is 14 amino acids long. The CDR3 nucleotides read TGTGCCAGCAGGGGACAGAGAAATAACTATGGCTACACCTTC. Amino acid sequence: CASRGQRNNYGYTF. Filled out from reference TRBV2 and TRBJ1-2, the complete variable domain reads EPEVTQTPSHQVTQMGQEVILRCVPISNHLYFYWYRQILGQKVEFLVSFYNNEISEKSEIFDDQFSVERPDGSNFTLKIRSTKLEDSAMYFCASRGQRNNYGYTFGSGTRLTVV.

This CDR3 is CASSQIGLRGFMNTEAFF. The CDR3 nucleotides are TGTGCCAGCAGCCAGATAGGGTTGAGGGGGTTTATGAACACTGAAGCTTTCTTT. The rearrangement uses TRBV4-2 and TRBJ1-1; D may be TRBD1 (6 bases). The CDR3 spans 18 residues. Germline V gene sequence: CDR1 LGHNA, CDR2 YNFKEQ. V dropped 3 bases and J dropped 0 bases, with 20 bases sitting between them.